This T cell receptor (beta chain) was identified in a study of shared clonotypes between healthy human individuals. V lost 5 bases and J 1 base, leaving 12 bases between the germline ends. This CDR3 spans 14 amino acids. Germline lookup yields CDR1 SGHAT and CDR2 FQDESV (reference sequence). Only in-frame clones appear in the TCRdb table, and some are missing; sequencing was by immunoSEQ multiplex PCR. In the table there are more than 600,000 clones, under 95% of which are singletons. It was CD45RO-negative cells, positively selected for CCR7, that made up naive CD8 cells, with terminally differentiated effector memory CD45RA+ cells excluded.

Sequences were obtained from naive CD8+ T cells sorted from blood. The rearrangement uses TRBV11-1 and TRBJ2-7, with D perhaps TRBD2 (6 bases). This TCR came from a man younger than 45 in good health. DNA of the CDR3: TGTGCCAGCAGCGACCGACTAGTTTCCTACGAGCAGTACTTC. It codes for CASSDRLVSYEQYF.